A selection of T cell receptor beta chains follows, all from one sample in a study of shared clonotypes between healthy human individuals. Data came from immunoSEQ multiplex PCR; TCRdb stores just in-frame clones and leaves some out. Of some 1,100,000 clones listed, approximately 78% are singletons. The specimen sequenced was memory CD4+ T cells from PBMCs. The origin of the receptors is a young man in good health. Some clones in this sample may be carry-over from other donors' samples. Each CDR3 is given with its conserved first and last residue. The order of the fields is V gene, D gene, J gene, clone size, CDR3 DNA, CDR3 protein. The D gene is left open where the match is weak. Clone size is given for some rows only: seen once, a few or many times, or a class if the clone is expanded.

TRBV27,.,TRBJ2-7,.,TGTGCCAGCAGTTTAAGTGGGGCTTTTTACGAGCAGTACTTC,CASSLSGAFYEQYF
TRBV2,.,TRBJ1-2,few,TGTGCCAGCAGTGAACCGGGGATTAGCTTGGGTGGCTACACCTTC,CASSEPGISLGGYTF
TRBV29-1,.,TRBJ2-3,few,TGCAGCGTTTTCCACTTCTCTAGCACAGATACGCAGTATTTT,CSVFHFSSTDTQYF
TRBV14,.,TRBJ2-1,once,TGTGCCAGCAGCCCCCGGGTCGAGCTCAAAGAGCAGTTCTTC,CASSPRVELKEQFF
TRBV7-9,TRBD2,TRBJ2-1,.,TGTGCCAGCAGCTTAAGCCTGGGGACTAGCGGGGTCAATGAGCAGTTCTTC,CASSLSLGTSGVNEQFF
TRBV14,.,TRBJ2-2,few,TGTGCCAGCAGCCGCACAGGGTTCCAAACCGGGGAGCTGTTTTTT,CASSRTGFQTGELFF
TRBV7-9,.,TRBJ2-7,once,TGTGCCAGCTCCCGGGGGCGCGACTACGAGCAGTACTTC,CASSRGRDYEQYF
TRBV10-1,.,TRBJ2-3,.,TGCGCCAGCAAGCCTACAATCAGCACAGATACGCAGTATTTT,CASKPTISTDTQYF
TRBV27,.,TRBJ1-2,.,TGTGCCAGCAGCCGGCAGGGTGAGGGATCGGGAGGCTACACCTTC,CASSRQGEGSGGYTF
TRBV27,.,TRBJ1-2,.,TGTGCCAGCAGTTTTCGCCTTGGAGGCAGAGTCACCTTC,CASSFRLGGRVTF
TRBV2,TRBD1,TRBJ2-7,.,TGTGCCAGCAGTTCGGACAGGGTGTCCTACGAGCAGTACTTC,CASSSDRVSYEQYF
TRBV5-1,TRBD2,TRBJ2-2,.,TGCGCCAGCAGGGACGGTAGCGGGATACCCGGGGAGCTGTTTTTT,CASRDGSGIPGELFF
TRBV10-3,.,TRBJ2-5,.,TGTGCCATCAGTGGCGGGGGCGCTTCGGGAGAGACCCAGTACTTC,CAISGGGASGETQYF
TRBV27,.,TRBJ2-5,.,TGTGCCAGCAGGGAATTAGGGGGCCAAGAGACCCAGTACTTC,CASRELGGQETQYF
TRBV30,TRBD2,TRBJ2-1,.,TGTTCGCTCCTAGCGGGAGGAGACAATGAGCAGTTCTTC,CSLLAGGDNEQFF
TRBV2,.,TRBJ1-1,.,TGTGCCAGCAGGACCAGGAGATTGAACACTGAAGCTTTCTTT,CASRTRRLNTEAFF
TRBV7-3,.,TRBJ2-3,.,TGTGCCAGCAGCTTACGGGTCACGGGGGAGCATACGCAGTATTTT,CASSLRVTGEHTQYF
TRBV7-3,TRBD1,TRBJ2-5,.,TGTGCCAGCAGCTTAGGTGGGACAGAAGAGACCCAGTACTTC,CASSLGGTEETQYF
TRBV6-4,.,TRBJ1-5,.,TGTGCCAGCAGTGAGTGGGGCTCGGGTCAGCCCCAGCATTTT,CASSEWGSGQPQHF
TRBV28,TRBD1,TRBJ1-3,.,TGTGCCAGCAGTGACAGGGGAGTCGCTGGAAACACCATATATTTT,CASSDRGVAGNTIYF
TRBV5-4,.,TRBJ2-1,.,TGTGCCAGCAGCCCGGGGAGTAACTCCTACAATGAGCAGTTCTTC,CASSPGSNSYNEQFF
TRBV5-1,.,TRBJ1-4,.,TGCGCCAGCAGCTATGGCGGACCCCGGGAAAAACTGTTTTTT,CASSYGGPREKLFF
TRBV11-2,TRBD2,TRBJ2-3,.,TGTGCCACCCGCGGGGGACTTACCACAGATACGCAGTATTTT,CATRGGLTTDTQYF
TRBV5-1,TRBD1,TRBJ2-3,.,TGCGCCAGCAGCAACCGGGACAGGGCTGGCACAGATACGCAGTATTTT,CASSNRDRAGTDTQYF
TRBV19,.,TRBJ1-5,few,TGTGCCAGTAGTATCCTACCGGGACAACGGTATAGCAATCAGCCCCAGCATTTT,CASSILPGQRYSNQPQHF
TRBV23-1,.,TRBJ2-2,.,TGCGCCAGCAGTCAATCGGGCCAGGGGTCGAACACCGGGGAGCTGTTTTTT,CASSQSGQGSNTGELFF
TRBV6-5,.,TRBJ2-1,.,TGTGCCAGCAGTTACTCATTTCAGAGCTCCTACAATGAGCAGTTCTTC,CASSYSFQSSYNEQFF
TRBV7-8,.,TRBJ2-7,.,TGTGCCAGCAGCCCCCGGGCCGGCTCAGACGGCGAGCAGTACTTC,CASSPRAGSDGEQYF
TRBV19,TRBD1,TRBJ1-5,.,TGTGCCACTTGGGGGACAGGGGTTCAGCCCCAGCATTTT,CATWGTGVQPQHF
TRBV2,.,TRBJ1-1,few,TGTGCCAGCAGCCTCGCAGGGAACACTGAAGCTTTCTTT,CASSLAGNTEAFF
TRBV29-1,.,TRBJ1-2,.,TGCAGCGGGGGGAACAGTGGCCATGGCTACACCTTC,CSGGNSGHGYTF
TRBV12-5,TRBD1,TRBJ1-2,.,TGTGCTAGTGGTGCGTCCGGGACAGGGGGCGATGGCTACACCTTC,CASGASGTGGDGYTF